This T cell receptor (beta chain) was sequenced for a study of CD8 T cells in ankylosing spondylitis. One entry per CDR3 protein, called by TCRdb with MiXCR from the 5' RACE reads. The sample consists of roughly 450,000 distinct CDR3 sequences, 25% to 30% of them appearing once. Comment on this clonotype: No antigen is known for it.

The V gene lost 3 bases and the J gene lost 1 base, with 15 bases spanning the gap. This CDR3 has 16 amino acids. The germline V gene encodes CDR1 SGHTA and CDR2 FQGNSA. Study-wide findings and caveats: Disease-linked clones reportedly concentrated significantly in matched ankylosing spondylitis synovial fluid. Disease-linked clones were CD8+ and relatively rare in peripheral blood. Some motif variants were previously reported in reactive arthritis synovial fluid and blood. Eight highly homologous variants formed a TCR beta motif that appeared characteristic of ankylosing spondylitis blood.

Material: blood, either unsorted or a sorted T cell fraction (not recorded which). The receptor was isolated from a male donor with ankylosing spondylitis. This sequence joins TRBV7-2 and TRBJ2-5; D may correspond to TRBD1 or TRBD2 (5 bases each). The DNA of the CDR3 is TGTGCCAGCAGCTTCCAGGTGGGGACGGCCCAAGAGACCCAGTACTTC. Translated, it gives CASSFQVGTAQETQYF. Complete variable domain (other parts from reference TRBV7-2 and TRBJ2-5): GAGVSQSPSNKVTEKGKDVELRCDPISGHTALYWYRQSLGQGLEFLIYFQGNSAPDKSGLPSDRFSAERTGGSVSTLTIQRTQQEDSAVYLCASSFQVGTAQETQYFGPGTRLLVL.